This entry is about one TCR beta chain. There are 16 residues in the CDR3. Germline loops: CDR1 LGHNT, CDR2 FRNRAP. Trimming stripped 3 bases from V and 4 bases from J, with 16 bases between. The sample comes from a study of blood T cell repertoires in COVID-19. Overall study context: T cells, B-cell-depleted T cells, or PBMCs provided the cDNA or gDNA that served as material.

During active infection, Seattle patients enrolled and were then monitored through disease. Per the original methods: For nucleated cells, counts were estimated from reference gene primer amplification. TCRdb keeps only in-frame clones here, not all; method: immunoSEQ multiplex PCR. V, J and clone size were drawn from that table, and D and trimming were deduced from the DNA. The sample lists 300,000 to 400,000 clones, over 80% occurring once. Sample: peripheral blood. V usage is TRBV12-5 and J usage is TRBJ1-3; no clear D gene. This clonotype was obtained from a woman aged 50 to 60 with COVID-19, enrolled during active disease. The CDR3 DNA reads TGTGCTAGTGGTTTCCCCCACCCCCGGTGGGGAAACACCATATATTTT. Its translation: CASGFPHPRWGNTIYF.